These 19 T cell receptor beta chains originate from one sample sequenced in a study of control samples from healthy donors and cancer patients (TCRdb year 2020). The protocol used for the library was the immunoSEQ multiplex PCR assay. Imported from immuneACCESS, the table was reduced by TCRdb to in-frame sequences with V and J called. These copies leave out some clones; in studies compared against another copy, an unresolved V gene accounts for under half, and the cause of the remainder is not known. Here the sample has about 140,000 clones; 92% occur a single time. The ten largest clones capture approximately 10% of the sample. Input material: blood. Receptor source: a man aged 25-45 years in good health.

The chain couples TRBV28 to TRBJ1-2; D unclear. CDR1 and CDR2 from the germline V gene are MDHEN and SYDVKM. V shed 2 bases and J shed 1 base, with 5 bases lying between them. The CDR3 has 13 residues. The CDR3 spells CASSLGFNYGYTF. The CDR3, as DNA: TGTGCCAGCAGTTTAGGGTTTAACTATGGCTACACCTTC.

The gene calls are TRBV7-9 and TRBJ2-2; D is possibly TRBD1 (6 bases). This CDR3 region has 14 residues. Trimming pared 5 bases from V and 6 bases from J, leaving 13 bases between. Germline V gene sequence: CDR1 SEHNR, CDR2 FQNEAQ (reference sequence). The CDR3: CASSKDRSAGELFF. The CDR3 DNA is TGTGCCAGCAGCAAAGACAGGTCTGCCGGGGAGCTGTTTTTT.

The chain couples TRBV25-1 to TRBJ2-1; 12 nucleotides match TRBD1. Germline V gives CDR1 MGHDK, CDR2 SYGVNS. After removal of 3 bases from V and 8 bases from J, the junction contained 8 bases not matched to a gene. The CDR3 spans 16 residues. The CDR3 reads CASSDLRGTGGYEQFF. The CDR3 DNA reads TGTGCCAGCAGTGACCTGCGAGGGACAGGGGGCTATGAGCAGTTCTTC.

V and J are TRBV9 and TRBJ2-3; D possibly matches TRBD1 or TRBD2 (6 bases each). The V gene lost 4 bases and the J gene lost 4 bases, with 19 bases spanning the gap. Germline V gene data show CDR1 as SGDLS and CDR2 as YYNGEE. This CDR3 has 16 residues. The CDR3 region is CASSPRGGRNADTQYF. DNA of the CDR3: TGTGCCAGCAGCCCCCGAGGGGGGCGGAATGCAGATACGCAGTATTTT.

This sequence joins TRBV23-1 and TRBJ2-3; maybe TRBD1 (6 bases). TRBV23-1 is placed among ORFs of uncertain function. Trimming took off 0 bases at V and 4 bases at J, with 23 bases between the two ends. The CDR3 sequence is 19 residues long. The CDR3 reads CASSQSIPRTEGVADTQYF. The CDR3 region has the DNA TGCGCCAGCAGTCAATCAATCCCCCGGACAGAAGGGGTAGCAGATACGCAGTATTTT.

This clone was detected once. J is TRBJ2-2 and V is TRBV7-2; perhaps TRBD1 as D (7 bases). Trimming pared 2 bases from V and 8 bases from J, leaving 15 bases between. The germline CDR1 and CDR2 sequences are SGHTA and FQGNSA. CDR3 length: 15 residues. The CDR3 here is CASSLLPGGRGELFF. The CDR3 nucleotides are TGTGCCAGCAGCTTACTCCCAGGGGGGAGGGGGGAGCTGTTTTTT.

The rearrangement uses TRBV10-3 and TRBJ2-7; D may correspond to TRBD1 or TRBD2 (6 bases each). The CDR3 consists of 14 residues. Germline CDR1 ENHRY, CDR2 SYGVKD. The V end was cut by 3 bases, the J end by 3 bases, with 12 bases between. In DNA form, the CDR3 reads TGTGCCATCAGTGATCCGGGGGCCGGCTACGAGCAGTACTTC. It encodes CAISDPGAGYEQYF.

CDR3 residues: CASSLTYEQYF. As DNA, the CDR3 is TGTGCCAGCAGCCTAACCTACGAGCAGTACTTC. The V call is TRBV28, the J call TRBJ2-7; D call uncertain. V was trimmed by 6 bases and J by 2 bases, leaving 5 bases between them. The CDR3 is 11 amino acids. CDR1 is MDHEN, CDR2 SYDVKM, per germline.

The chain links TRBV2 to TRBJ2-2; D ambiguous. The V gene's germline CDR1 is SNHLY and CDR2 FYNNEI. The length of the CDR3 is 14 residues. Trimming removed 4 bases at V and 1 base at J, with 7 bases between. CDR3 sequence: CASSGVENTGELFF. For the CDR3, the DNA is TGTGCCAGCAGTGGTGTGGAGAACACCGGGGAGCTGTTTTTT. The whole variable domain, filled in from reference TRBV2 and TRBJ2-2, reads EPEVTQTPSHQVTQMGQEVILRCVPISNHLYFYWYRQILGQKVEFLVSFYNNEISEKSEIFDDQFSVERPDGSNFTLKIRSTKLEDSAMYFCASSGVENTGELFFGEGSRLTVL.

J is TRBJ1-1 and V is TRBV5-6; 9 bases map to TRBD1. CDR1 and CDR2 from the germline V gene are SGHDT and YYEEEE. V shed 0 bases, J shed 0 bases, and the junction held 3 bases outside the gene matches. This CDR3 is built from 16 residues. CDR3 amino acids: CASSLDRGPMNTEAFF. For the CDR3, the DNA is TGTGCCAGCAGCTTGGACAGGGGGCCTATGAACACTGAAGCTTTCTTT.

The V gene is TRBV20-1, the J gene TRBJ2-3; D might be TRBD1 (5 bases). Germline values: CDR1 DFQATT, CDR2 SNEGSKA (reference sequence). The CDR3 contains 13 residues. V gave up 3 bases and J gave up 5 bases, with 12 bases separating them. CDR3 region: CSASRQGRDTQYF. In DNA form, the CDR3 reads TGCAGTGCTAGTAGGCAGGGCAGAGATACGCAGTATTTT.

The J gene is TRBJ2-6, the V gene TRBV6-2 or TRBV6-3; no definite D call. V was pared by 0 bases and J by 0 bases, with 9 bases between. Germline CDR1 reads MNHEY; CDR2 reads SVGEGT. This CDR3 has 17 amino acids. The CDR3 region is CASSYSGSSSGANVLTF. CDR3 bases: TGTGCCAGCAGTTACTCGGGCAGTTCCTCTGGGGCCAACGTCCTGACTTTC.

The rearrangement links TRBV19 to TRBJ2-5; 7 bases are a match to TRBD2. V was pared by 7 bases and J by 1 base, with 9 bases of the junction left unmatched. The CDR3 runs 15 residues. In germline, CDR1 is LNHDA, CDR2 SQIVND (reference sequence). The CDR3 sequence: CASNPRGVGQETQYF. The DNA for the CDR3 is TGTGCCAGTAATCCCCGGGGGGTAGGCCAAGAGACCCAGTACTTC. The variable domain in full, with the rest retrieved from reference TRBV19 and TRBJ2-5, is DGGITQSPKYLFRKEGQNVTLSCEQNLNHDAMYWYRQDPGQGLRLIYYSQIVNDFQKGDIAEGYSVSREKKESFPLTVTSAQKNPTAFYLCASNPRGVGQETQYFGPGTRLLVL.

The CDR3 protein is CASSLVGQNNYGYTF. The DNA for the CDR3 is TGTGCCAGCAGCCTGGTCGGACAGAATAACTATGGCTACACCTTC. The rearrangement joins TRBV27 to TRBJ1-2; possible D gene TRBD1, 6 bases. V lost 6 bases and J lost 1, with 15 bases in between. This CDR3 contains 15 residues. Germline CDR1 is MNHEY and CDR2 is SMNVEV (reference sequence).

This chain links TRBV30 with TRBJ2-7; D gene uncertain. CDR3 length: 15 amino acids. In germline, CDR1 is GTSNPN, CDR2 SVGIG (reference sequence). V lost 2 bases and J lost 3, with 17 bases in between. For the CDR3, the DNA is TGTGCCTGGAGTAGTCACCCACAGCTATACTACGAGCAGTACTTC. Amino acid sequence: CAWSSHPQLYYEQYF.

As concerns this clone: This sample also contains other DNA sequences that code for the same CDR3. The chain has TRBV12-3 or TRBV12-4 and TRBJ2-7; D gene ambiguous. V lost 1 base and J lost 1, with 5 bases in between. This CDR3 comprises 13 residues. The CDR3 is CASSLGASYEQYF. As DNA, the CDR3 is TGTGCCAGCAGTTTAGGGGCATCCTACGAGCAGTACTTC.

V gene TRBV7-2 combines with J gene TRBJ1-1; unclear D gene. The CDR3 has 16 amino acids. V was clipped by 5 bases and J by 0 bases, with 16 bases between them. Germline CDR1 and CDR2: SGHTA and FQGNSA. CDR3 residues: CASSLFPPSMNTEAFF. The CDR3 DNA reads TGTGCCAGCAGCCTATTCCCCCCCAGCATGAACACTGAAGCTTTCTTT. Full variable domain (rest looked up from reference TRBV7-2 and TRBJ1-1): GAGVSQSPSNKVTEKGKDVELRCDPISGHTALYWYRQSLGQGLEFLIYFQGNSAPDKSGLPSDRFSAERTGGSVSTLTIQRTQQEDSAVYLCASSLFPPSMNTEAFFGQGTRLTVV.

The CDR3 DNA reads as TGTGCCACCAGCTACTACAGGGGCGGGACTTCACCCCTCCACTTT. It yields the protein CATSYYRGGTSPLHF. The J gene is TRBJ1-6, the V gene TRBV15; 7 positions match TRBD1. From germline, CDR1 is LNHNV and CDR2 YYDKDF (reference sequence). The V segment lost 5 bases and the J segment 9 bases; nucleotides outside the gene matches: 10. The CDR3 contains 15 residues.

This chain's CDR3 is CASSIREGLAGPNTGELFF. As DNA, the CDR3 is TGTGCCAGTAGTATAAGGGAGGGACTAGCGGGCCCCAACACCGGGGAGCTGTTTTTT. The chain employs TRBV19 and TRBJ2-2; 12 positions agree with TRBD2. V gave up 2 bases and J gave up 2 bases; unmatched junction bases: 9. CDR1 and CDR2 (germline): LNHDA, SQIVND (reference sequence). This CDR3 has 19 residues.